This entry describes one TCR beta chain. As handled by the study authors: Nucleated cell number was recorded as an estimate derived from reference gene primer amplification. The protocol was immunoSEQ multiplex PCR, while the TCRdb copy is restricted to in-frame clones and leaves out a portion. D and trimming come from the DNA, and the V and J calls and clone size come from that table. This sample has roughly 240,000 clones; less than 85% occur once, and the top ten carry about 4.3%. The CDR3 is 12 amino acids. Trimming took off 1 base at V and 11 bases at J, with 9 bases between the two ends. Germline CDR1 and CDR2: SGHRS and YFSETQ. This record comes from a study of blood T cell repertoires in COVID-19. Study context: COVID-19 samples, acute and convalescent, were from the United States, Italy and Spain. Sources were T cells, B-cell-depleted T cells, or PBMCs; the material itself was cDNA or gDNA.

This clonotype was sampled from a man between 60 and 75 years old who had recovered from COVID-19. Sequences were obtained from peripheral blood. The chain is built from TRBV5-1 and TRBJ2-2, with D possibly TRBD2 on 5 matching bases. CDR3 sequence: CASSLSAGELFF. CDR3 DNA: TGCGCCAGCAGCTTGTCGGCGGGTGAGCTGTTTTTT.